This T cell receptor beta chain was identified during a study of response to subunit inactivated influenza vaccine. The study's findings and limits: A suggestion made by the authors is that each seasonal influenza vaccination recruits few new T cells.

In germline, CDR1 is ENHRY, CDR2 SYGVKD. This CDR3 contains 13 residues. Trimming cost V 4 bases and J 5 bases, with 11 bases left between them. Ten or more counts support this clonotype. Its matching antigen is unknown. TCRdb re-analysed the RT-PCR reads in MiXCR, keeping a single row per CDR3 protein. The sample shows about 480,000 distinct CDR3 sequences, roughly 11% of them seen only once. The chain has TRBV10-3 and TRBJ2-5, with D uncertain. The TCR originated in a man aged 50 to 59 who received an inactivated influenza vaccine. The sample was PBMCs from blood, taken more than 35 days after vaccination. The CDR3 protein is CAISVTNLETQYF. CDR3 nucleotide sequence: TGTGCCATCAGTGTCACCAATTTGGAGACCCAGTACTTC.